This TCR beta chain was documented in a study of long-term antiretroviral therapy in people with HIV. Findings and limits, study-wide: Repertoires from HIV showed CDR3 length ranges narrower than those of controls. Whichever time point was examined, clones expanded before ART dominated the repertoire.

With regard to this clone: The antigen is not known.

Samples were assayed with immunoSEQ v3.0 at survey level. In sequencing, roughly 40,000-50,000 T-cell genomes per sample were targeted. Method: immunoSEQ multiplex PCR; TCRdb's copy keeps in-frame clones and lacks some. The sample records more than 10,000 clones, roughly three quarters being singletons. The germline gives CDR1 LNHNV, CDR2 YYDKDF (reference sequence). The CDR3 sequence is 14 residues long. Trimming took 1 base from V and 1 from J, leaving 5 bases between them. Only United States sites treated participants with HIV. The source material was unsorted PBMCs, sampled 0.5 years before starting antiretroviral therapy. This clonotype originated in a middle-aged woman with HIV. The chain links TRBV15 to TRBJ1-3; no clear D. CDR3 sequence reads: CATSRGWSGNTIYF. The CDR3 DNA reads as TGTGCCACCAGCAGAGGATGGTCTGGAAACACCATATATTTT.